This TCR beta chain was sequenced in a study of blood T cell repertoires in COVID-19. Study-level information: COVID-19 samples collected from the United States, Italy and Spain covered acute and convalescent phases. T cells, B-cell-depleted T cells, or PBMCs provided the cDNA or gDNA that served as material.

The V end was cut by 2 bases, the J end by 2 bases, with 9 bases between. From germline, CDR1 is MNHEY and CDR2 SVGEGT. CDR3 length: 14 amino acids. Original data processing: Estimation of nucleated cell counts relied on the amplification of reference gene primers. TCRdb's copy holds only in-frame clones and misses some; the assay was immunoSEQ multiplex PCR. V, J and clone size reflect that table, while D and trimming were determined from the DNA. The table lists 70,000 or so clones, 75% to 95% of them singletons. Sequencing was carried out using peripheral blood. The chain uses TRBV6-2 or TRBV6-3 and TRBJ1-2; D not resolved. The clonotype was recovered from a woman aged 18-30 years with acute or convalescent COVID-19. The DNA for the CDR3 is TGTGCCAGCAGTTACCCGACGGAGAACTATGGCTACACCTTC. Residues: CASSYPTENYGYTF.